The clone carrying this T cell receptor (beta chain) was seen only a few times. Its antigen is still unknown. The CDR3 is 13 amino acids. V shed 6 bases and J shed 0 bases, with 6 bases lying between them. This sample stems from a study of identical twins. Notes on the study in general: For out-of-frame alpha sequences shared by twins, low generation probability was in excess. Beta out-of-frame sequences showed weaker excess sharing between twins. Cord blood beta clonotypes that were abundant carried fewer insertions, and memory repertoires showed no such trend.

TCRdb processed the 5' RACE reads anew with MiXCR; each CDR3 protein has one entry. The sample shows 250,000 or so distinct CDR3 sequences, roughly 8.7% of them seen only once. These data were also reused for a study on yellow fever vaccine responses in identical twins.

V gene TRBV12-3 or TRBV12-4 combines with J gene TRBJ1-3, with D unclear. The receptor's source is a woman aged 18-30 years in good health. Sequenced sample: CD8+ T cells sorted from blood. CDR3 in amino acids: CASRGSSGNTIYF. As DNA, the CDR3 is TGTGCCAGCAGGGGTAGCTCTGGAAACACCATATATTTT.